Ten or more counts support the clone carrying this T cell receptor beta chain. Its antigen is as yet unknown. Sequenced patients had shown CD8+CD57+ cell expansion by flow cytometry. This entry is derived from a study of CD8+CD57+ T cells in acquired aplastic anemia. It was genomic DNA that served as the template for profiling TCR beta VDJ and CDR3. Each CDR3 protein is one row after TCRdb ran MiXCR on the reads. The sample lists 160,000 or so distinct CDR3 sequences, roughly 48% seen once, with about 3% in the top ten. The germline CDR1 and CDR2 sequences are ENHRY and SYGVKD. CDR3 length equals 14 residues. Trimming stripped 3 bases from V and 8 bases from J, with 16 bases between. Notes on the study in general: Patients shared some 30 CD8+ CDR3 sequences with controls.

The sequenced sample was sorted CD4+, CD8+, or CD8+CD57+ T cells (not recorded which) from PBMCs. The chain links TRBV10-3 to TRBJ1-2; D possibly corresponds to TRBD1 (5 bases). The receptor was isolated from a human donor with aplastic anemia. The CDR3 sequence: CAISDDRLTGGYTF. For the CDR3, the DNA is TGTGCCATCAGTGATGACAGATTAACTGGCGGCTACACCTTC.